Each of the 11 T cell receptor beta chains below was sequenced from the same sample in a study of blood T cell repertoires in COVID-19. Libraries were prepared by immunoSEQ multiplex PCR; TCRdb keeps only in-frame clonotypes and omits some of them. The sample lists 95,000 to 150,000 clones; less than 75% were seen once. The sample was peripheral blood. The receptors derive from a human donor with acute or convalescent COVID-19. The donor label of this sample is uncertain.

The chain couples TRBV5-6 to TRBJ2-7; TRBD2 matches at 7 bases. V lost 4 bases and J lost 2; bases outside the gene matches: 9. Germline CDR1 SGHDT, CDR2 YYEEEE. The CDR3 runs 15 residues. CDR3 residues: CASSQRLASAYEQYF. DNA of the CDR3: TGTGCCAGCAGCCAACGACTAGCTAGCGCCTACGAGCAGTACTTC.

The chain employs TRBV11-2 and TRBJ2-2; D is undetermined. V lost 1 base, J lost 4 bases, and 16 bases lay in between. The CDR3 length is 17 residues. Germline V lookup: CDR1 SGHAT, CDR2 FQNNGV. CDR3 protein: CASSLARSAVGTGELFF. The CDR3 DNA follows: TGTGCCAGCAGCTTAGCCCGTTCGGCGGTGGGCACCGGGGAGCTGTTTTTT.

The V call is TRBV7-2, the J call TRBJ2-6; 8 nucleotides agree with TRBD1. The CDR3 runs 17 residues. In germline, CDR1 is SGHTA, CDR2 FQGNSA. V gave up 5 bases and J gave up 2 bases; unmatched junction bases: 8. The CDR3: CASSKRTGSTGANVLTF. The DNA for the CDR3 is TGTGCCAGCAGCAAACGGACAGGGAGCACTGGGGCCAACGTCCTGACTTTC.

The V and J genes are TRBV19 and TRBJ1-2, with TRBD1 identical over 8 bases. V lost 8 bases to trimming and J lost 7 bases; unmatched junction nucleotides: 3. CDR1 is LNHDA, CDR2 SQIVND, per germline (reference sequence). This CDR3 is built from 11 residues. The CDR3 nucleotides read TGTGCCAGTGGGGACAGGTCTGGCTACACCTTC. Protein product: CASGDRSGYTF.

The rearrangement uses TRBV3-1 (or the pseudogene TRBV3-2) and TRBJ2-5; TRBD2 matches at 12 bases. The V segment lost 0 bases and the J segment 2 bases; nucleotides outside the gene matches: 7. Germline V gene sequence: CDR1 LGHDT, CDR2 YNNKEL (reference sequence). The CDR3 covers 18 residues. The CDR3 here is CASSQDAGLAGFQETQYF. Here the CDR3 DNA reads TGTGCCAGCAGCCAAGATGCCGGACTAGCGGGGTTTCAAGAGACCCAGTACTTC.

CDR3 protein: CASSIPERRYNEQFF. In nucleotides, the CDR3 is TGTGCCAGTAGTATCCCAGAGCGGCGGTACAATGAGCAGTTCTTC. The chain has TRBV19 and TRBJ2-1, with a weak D call TRBD2 (5 bases). The germline V gene encodes CDR1 LNHDA and CDR2 SQIVND (reference sequence). Between the trimmed V and J ends, which lost 3 bases and 4 bases, there was a span of 13 bases. The CDR3 extends over 15 amino acids.

The V call is TRBV29-1, the J call TRBJ1-2, with 9 bases lining up with TRBD1. This CDR3 region has 15 residues. The ends lost 4 bases at V and 6 bases at J; junction bases unmatched: 12. Per germline, CDR1 SQVTM and CDR2 ANQGSEA. CDR3 DNA: TGCAGCGTTGCGGGGAACAGGGGGCCCAGGGATGGCTACACCTTC. Translating gives CSVAGNRGPRDGYTF.

The chain uses TRBV30 and TRBJ2-1, with a possible D match to TRBD2 (6 bases). The length of the CDR3 is 13 residues. Germline lookup yields CDR1 GTSNPN and CDR2 SVGIG (reference sequence). V shed 2 bases and J shed 5 bases, with 10 bases lying between them. CDR3 in amino acids: CAWSWRENNEQFF. The DNA for the CDR3 is TGTGCCTGGAGTTGGAGGGAAAACAATGAGCAGTTCTTC.

The V gene is TRBV19, the J gene TRBJ2-7, with TRBD2 matching 11 bases. Trimming cost V 4 bases and J 0 bases; bases outside gene matches: 2. The CDR3 has 15 amino acids. Germline CDR1 and CDR2: LNHDA and SQIVND (reference sequence). The CDR3 here is CASSTSGGSSYEQYF. CDR3 bases: TGTGCCAGTAGTACTAGCGGGGGGAGCTCCTACGAGCAGTACTTC.

The V gene is TRBV19, the J gene TRBJ1-3, with D unclear. CDR3 length: 16 residues. With 1 base removed from V and 0 bases from J, the gap between germline ends came to 10 bases. The germline gives CDR1 LNHDA, CDR2 SQIVND (reference sequence). The CDR3 DNA reads as TGTGCCAGTAGTATAGGGACTTACAGCTCTGGAAACACCATATATTTT. Residues: CASSIGTYSSGNTIYF.

The chain links TRBV7-2 to TRBJ1-1; unclear D gene. CDR3 length equals 14 residues. The V and J ends lost 4 bases and 6 bases respectively, with 15 bases between them. CDR1 is SGHTA and CDR2 is FQGNSA in the germline V gene. The CDR3 sequence is CASSSLRGLPEAFF. The CDR3 coding sequence is TGTGCCAGCAGCTCATTAAGAGGGTTACCTGAAGCTTTCTTT.